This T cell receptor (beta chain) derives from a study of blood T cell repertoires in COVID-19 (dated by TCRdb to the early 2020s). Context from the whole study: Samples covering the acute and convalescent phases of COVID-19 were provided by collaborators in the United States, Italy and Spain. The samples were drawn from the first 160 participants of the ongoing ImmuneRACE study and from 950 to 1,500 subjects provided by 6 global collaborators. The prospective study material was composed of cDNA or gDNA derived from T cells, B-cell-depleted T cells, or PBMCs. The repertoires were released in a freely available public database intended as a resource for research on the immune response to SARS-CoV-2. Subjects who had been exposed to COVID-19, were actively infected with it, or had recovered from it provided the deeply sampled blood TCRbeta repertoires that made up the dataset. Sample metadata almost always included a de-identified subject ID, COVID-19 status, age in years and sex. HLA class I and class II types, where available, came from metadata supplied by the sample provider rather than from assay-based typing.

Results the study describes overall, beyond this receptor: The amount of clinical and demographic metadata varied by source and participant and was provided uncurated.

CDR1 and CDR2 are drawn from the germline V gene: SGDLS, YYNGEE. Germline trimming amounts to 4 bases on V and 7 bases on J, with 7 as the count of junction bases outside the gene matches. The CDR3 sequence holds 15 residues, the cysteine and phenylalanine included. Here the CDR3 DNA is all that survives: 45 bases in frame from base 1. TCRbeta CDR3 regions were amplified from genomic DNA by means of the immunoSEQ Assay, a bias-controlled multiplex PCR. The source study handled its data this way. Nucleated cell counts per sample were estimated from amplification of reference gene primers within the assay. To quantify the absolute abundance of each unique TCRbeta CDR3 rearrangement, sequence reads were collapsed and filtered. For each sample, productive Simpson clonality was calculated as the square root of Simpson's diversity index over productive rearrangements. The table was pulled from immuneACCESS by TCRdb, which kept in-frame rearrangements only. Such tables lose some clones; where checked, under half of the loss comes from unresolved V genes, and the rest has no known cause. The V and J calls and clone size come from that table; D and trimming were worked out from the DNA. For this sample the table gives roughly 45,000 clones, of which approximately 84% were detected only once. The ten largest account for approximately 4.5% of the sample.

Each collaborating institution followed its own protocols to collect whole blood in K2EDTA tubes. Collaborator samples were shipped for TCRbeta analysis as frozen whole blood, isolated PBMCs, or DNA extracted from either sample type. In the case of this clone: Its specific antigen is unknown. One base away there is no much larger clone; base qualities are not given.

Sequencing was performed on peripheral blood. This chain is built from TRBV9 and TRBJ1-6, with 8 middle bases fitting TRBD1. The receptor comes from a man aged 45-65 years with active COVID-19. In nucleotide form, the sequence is TGTGCCAGCAGCACTGGGACAGGTACGAATTCACCCCTCCACTTT. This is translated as CASSTGTGTNSPLHF. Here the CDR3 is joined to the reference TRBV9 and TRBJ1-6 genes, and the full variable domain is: DSGVTQTPKHLITATGQRVTLRCSPRSGDLSVYWYQQSLDQGLQFLIQYYNGEERAKGNILERFSAQQFPDLHSELNLSSLELGDSALYFCASSTGTGTNSPLHFGNGTRLTVT.